A selection of T cell receptor beta chains follows, all from one sample in a study of regulatory T cells in long-lasting Graves disease. TCRdb called the multiplex PCR reads again in MiXCR, with one record for every CDR3 protein. The sample has fewer than 450,000 distinct CDR3 sequences, about a fifth seen once. The sequences come from peripheral blood mononuclear cells (PBMCs), collected when the disease was refractory, from a patient treated with antithyroid drugs. The receptors come from a female donor with Graves disease. Both conserved end residues are part of each CDR3. The D gene is left open where the match is weak. Clone sizes are given selectively: once, few, many, or a class where the clone is expanded.

d_gene: TRBD1; v_gene: TRBV18; j_gene: TRBJ1-1; abundance: many; CDR3nt: TGTGCCAGCTCCCCGGGACAGGGGATGGGGAACACTGAAGCTTTCTTT; CDR3aa: CASSPGQGMGNTEAFF
d_gene: TRBD1; v_gene: TRBV6-5; j_gene: TRBJ2-7; abundance: many; CDR3nt: TGTGCCAGCAGTTACGACCCCTTTCAGGGGGTTGTCTACGAGCAGTACTTC; CDR3aa: CASSYDPFQGVVYEQYF
d_gene: NA; v_gene: TRBV3-1; j_gene: TRBJ1-5; abundance: many; CDR3nt: TGTGCCAGCAGCCAAGCGGGCCTGGGGTCGAGCAATCAGCCCCAGCATTTT; CDR3aa: CASSQAGLGSSNQPQHF
d_gene: NA; v_gene: TRBV12-5; j_gene: TRBJ1-5; abundance: NA; CDR3nt: TGTGCTAGTGGCCGGCAGGGGTCGGGTAATCAGCCCCAGCATTTT; CDR3aa: CASGRQGSGNQPQHF
d_gene: TRBD2; v_gene: TRBV20-1; j_gene: TRBJ2-5; abundance: few; CDR3nt: TGCAGTGCAGGGACTAGCGGGAGGGCGGTAAGAGAGACCCAGTACTTC; CDR3aa: CSAGTSGRAVRETQYF
d_gene: NA; v_gene: TRBV12-3/TRBV12-4; j_gene: TRBJ2-2; abundance: many; CDR3nt: TGTGCCAGCAGTTTAGGGCCGGGACCGCAGTTTGAGCTGTTTTTT; CDR3aa: CASSLGPGPQFELFF
d_gene: NA; v_gene: TRBV11-2; j_gene: TRBJ1-1; abundance: many; CDR3nt: TGTGCCAGCTCGGGACTAAGCACTGAAGCTTTCTTT; CDR3aa: CASSGLSTEAFF
d_gene: TRBD2; v_gene: TRBV7-2; j_gene: TRBJ2-2; abundance: many; CDR3nt: TGTGCCAGCAGCTTGATCATAGCGGGAGGCCTACCCGGGGAGCTGTTTTTT; CDR3aa: CASSLIIAGGLPGELFF
d_gene: NA; v_gene: TRBV7-3; j_gene: TRBJ2-2; abundance: NA; CDR3nt: TGTGCCAGCAGTTCTGGAGGGCCGGGCACCGGGGAGCCGTTTTTT; CDR3aa: CASSSGGPGTGEPFF
d_gene: TRBD1; v_gene: TRBV6-1; j_gene: TRBJ1-1; abundance: once; CDR3nt: TGTGCCAGCAGAGTAAGGGCAGGGGGCTCTGAAGCTTTCTTT; CDR3aa: CASRVRAGGSEAFF
d_gene: NA; v_gene: TRBV19; j_gene: TRBJ1-4; abundance: NA; CDR3nt: TGTGCCAGTAGTATATCTGGACTAAATGAAAAACTGTTTTTT; CDR3aa: CASSISGLNEKLFF
d_gene: TRBD2; v_gene: TRBV6-1; j_gene: TRBJ2-7; abundance: many; CDR3nt: TGTGCCAGCACCGACCCTGGGACTACCCTCGAGCAGTACTTC; CDR3aa: CASTDPGTTLEQYF
d_gene: TRBD1; v_gene: TRBV11-2; j_gene: TRBJ2-2; abundance: NA; CDR3nt: TGTGCCAGCAGCTCGATTTCATTTAACAGGGGGCTGACCGGGGAGCTGTTTTTT; CDR3aa: CASSSISFNRGLTGELFF
d_gene: NA; v_gene: TRBV6-9; j_gene: TRBJ2-7; abundance: NA; CDR3nt: TGTGCCAGCAGTTACCCCGGGACCAACGAGCAGTACTTC; CDR3aa: CASSYPGTNEQYF
d_gene: TRBD1; v_gene: TRBV20-1; j_gene: TRBJ2-7; abundance: many; CDR3nt: TGCAGTGCTAGAATGGGACAGGCCTCCTACGAGCAGTACTTC; CDR3aa: CSARMGQASYEQYF
d_gene: NA; v_gene: TRBV7-2; j_gene: TRBJ1-5; abundance: few; CDR3nt: TGTGCCAGCAGCTTATGGGGTCGACCCATCCAGCCCCAGCATTTT; CDR3aa: CASSLWGRPIQPQHF
d_gene: NA; v_gene: TRBV11-2; j_gene: TRBJ1-2; abundance: NA; CDR3nt: TGTGCCAGCAGCTCATCCAAAACCCGGATACCCTATGGCTACACCTTC; CDR3aa: CASSSSKTRIPYGYTF
d_gene: NA; v_gene: TRBV20-1; j_gene: TRBJ1-1; abundance: NA; CDR3nt: TGCAGTGCTAGCCAAGCGGGGACTCAGAGGAACACTGAAGCTTTCTTT; CDR3aa: CSASQAGTQRNTEAFF
d_gene: TRBD2; v_gene: TRBV29-1; j_gene: TRBJ2-7; abundance: many; CDR3nt: TGCAGCGCGATCCCGACTAGCGGGGCATCAGACGAGCAGTACTTC; CDR3aa: CSAIPTSGASDEQYF
d_gene: TRBD1; v_gene: TRBV12-3/TRBV12-4; j_gene: TRBJ1-5; abundance: few; CDR3nt: TGTGCCAGCGGTTTAGGCCGGGACAGAAATTGGCCCCAGCATTTT; CDR3aa: CASGLGRDRNWPQHF
d_gene: NA; v_gene: TRBV30; j_gene: TRBJ2-7; abundance: NA; CDR3nt: TGTGCCTGGAGTGTACGAGGTATTTCCTACGAGCAGTACTTC; CDR3aa: CAWSVRGISYEQYF
d_gene: NA; v_gene: TRBV5-6; j_gene: TRBJ2-7; abundance: few; CDR3nt: TGTGCCAGCAGCCTAGCCGGGTCCAACTCCTACGAGCAGTACTTC; CDR3aa: CASSLAGSNSYEQYF
d_gene: NA; v_gene: TRBV5-1; j_gene: TRBJ2-1; abundance: few; CDR3nt: TGCGCCAGCAGACGGGACGGAAGCTCCTACAATGAGCAGTTCTTC; CDR3aa: CASRRDGSSYNEQFF
d_gene: NA; v_gene: TRBV20-1; j_gene: TRBJ2-7; abundance: many; CDR3nt: TGCAGTGCGACACGACCTAGCCGGGACTACGAGCAGTACTTC; CDR3aa: CSATRPSRDYEQYF
d_gene: NA; v_gene: TRBV20-1; j_gene: TRBJ2-3; abundance: NA; CDR3nt: TGCAGTGCTAGAGACGGGACTAGCACAGATACGCAGTATTTT; CDR3aa: CSARDGTSTDTQYF
d_gene: TRBD1; v_gene: TRBV2; j_gene: TRBJ2-3; abundance: few; CDR3nt: TGTGCCAGCTATTTCAGGGGGCGCGAGGGCACAGATACGCAGTATTTT; CDR3aa: CASYFRGREGTDTQYF
d_gene: TRBD1; v_gene: TRBV4-1; j_gene: TRBJ2-7; abundance: few; CDR3nt: TGCGCCAGCAGCCTCCTATGGGCGACAGGGGGCACGTACGAGCAGTACTTC; CDR3aa: CASSLLWATGGTYEQYF
d_gene: NA; v_gene: TRBV5-1; j_gene: TRBJ2-7; abundance: NA; CDR3nt: TGCGCCAGCAGCAGTTTCGGGACAAGCACCTACGAGCAGTACTTC; CDR3aa: CASSSFGTSTYEQYF
d_gene: NA; v_gene: TRBV20-1; j_gene: TRBJ2-5; abundance: many; CDR3nt: TGCAGTGCTAGCACGGGAGTTCGAGGAGAGACCCAGTACTTC; CDR3aa: CSASTGVRGETQYF
d_gene: NA; v_gene: TRBV12-3/TRBV12-4; j_gene: TRBJ1-4; abundance: many; CDR3nt: TGTGCCAGCAGCCCGTTTGCACGGGCGTCAACTAATGAAAAACTGTTTTTT; CDR3aa: CASSPFARASTNEKLFF
d_gene: NA; v_gene: TRBV2; j_gene: TRBJ1-3; abundance: few; CDR3nt: TGTGCCAGCAGTGAAGAGGTTCTGGTCATATATTTT; CDR3aa: CASSEEVLVIYF
d_gene: NA; v_gene: TRBV3-1; j_gene: TRBJ2-7; abundance: few; CDR3nt: TGTGCCAGCAGCGTTGGTCCGGGTCCGACCTACGAGCAGTACTTC; CDR3aa: CASSVGPGPTYEQYF
d_gene: NA; v_gene: TRBV11-2; j_gene: TRBJ2-7; abundance: many; CDR3nt: TGTGCCAGCAGCTTTTCCCTTTCCTACGAGCAGTACTTC; CDR3aa: CASSFSLSYEQYF
d_gene: TRBD1; v_gene: TRBV6-2/TRBV6-3; j_gene: TRBJ2-6; abundance: NA; CDR3nt: TGTGCCAGCAGTTACTTAACAGGGGGCTGGTCTGGGGCCAACGTCCTGACTTTC; CDR3aa: CASSYLTGGWSGANVLTF
d_gene: TRBD1; v_gene: TRBV5-5; j_gene: TRBJ2-7; abundance: NA; CDR3nt: TGTGCCAGCAGTCTGGACAGGGGGTTTTGGGAGCAGTACTTC; CDR3aa: CASSLDRGFWEQYF
d_gene: NA; v_gene: TRBV12-3/TRBV12-4; j_gene: TRBJ1-1; abundance: many; CDR3nt: TGTGCCAGCAGTTTAGGGACATCTGAAGCTTTCTTT; CDR3aa: CASSLGTSEAFF
d_gene: NA; v_gene: TRBV2; j_gene: TRBJ2-5; abundance: many; CDR3nt: TGTGCCAGCAGTGATCTTGCGGGAAAAGAGACCCAGTACTTC; CDR3aa: CASSDLAGKETQYF
d_gene: NA; v_gene: TRBV7-2; j_gene: TRBJ1-2; abundance: many; CDR3nt: TGTGCCAGCAGCTTTTCTTCAGGGGAGGGCGCCCCTCGGGGCTACACCTTC; CDR3aa: CASSFSSGEGAPRGYTF
d_gene: NA; v_gene: TRBV2; j_gene: TRBJ2-2; abundance: few; CDR3nt: TGTGCCAGCAAGTTAATGCGGGACCGGGCCGGGGAGCTGTTTTTT; CDR3aa: CASKLMRDRAGELFF
d_gene: NA; v_gene: TRBV20-1; j_gene: TRBJ2-4; abundance: few; CDR3nt: TGCAGTGCTACTCCCCCAGCAGCCAAAAACATTCAGTACTTC; CDR3aa: CSATPPAAKNIQYF
d_gene: NA; v_gene: TRBV27; j_gene: TRBJ2-2; abundance: NA; CDR3nt: TGTGCCAGCAGTTTTCTCCCCACCGGGGAGCTGTTTTTT; CDR3aa: CASSFLPTGELFF
d_gene: TRBD2; v_gene: TRBV6-5; j_gene: TRBJ2-2; abundance: NA; CDR3nt: TGTGCCAGCAGTTACTCGAGGGACTACAACACCGGGGAGCTGTTTTTT; CDR3aa: CASSYSRDYNTGELFF
d_gene: TRBD2; v_gene: TRBV6-2/TRBV6-3; j_gene: TRBJ2-5; abundance: many; CDR3nt: TGTGCCAGCAGTACCCATCGGGCCAAGCGGGGGGAGACCCAGTACTTC; CDR3aa: CASSTHRAKRGETQYF
d_gene: TRBD2; v_gene: TRBV29-1; j_gene: TRBJ2-5; abundance: many; CDR3nt: TGCAGCGTTGAAACTAGCGGGAGGACGTCCCAGTACTTC; CDR3aa: CSVETSGRTSQYF
d_gene: NA; v_gene: TRBV5-1; j_gene: TRBJ2-5; abundance: NA; CDR3nt: TGCGCCAGCAGCTTTATGGATAGCCAAGAGACCCAGTACTTC; CDR3aa: CASSFMDSQETQYF
d_gene: TRBD1; v_gene: TRBV28; j_gene: TRBJ2-5; abundance: many; CDR3nt: TGTGCCAGCAGTTTGGGCGGGACAGGGGCCCAAGAGACCCAGTACTTC; CDR3aa: CASSLGGTGAQETQYF
d_gene: TRBD1; v_gene: TRBV7-9; j_gene: TRBJ1-3; abundance: few; CDR3nt: TGTGCCAGCAGCTTTCAACGCCGAGGGGGCAGGTGGCCCTCTGGAAACACCATATATTTT; CDR3aa: CASSFQRRGGRWPSGNTIYF
d_gene: NA; v_gene: TRBV27; j_gene: TRBJ1-6; abundance: many; CDR3nt: TGTGCCAGCACTTTCACGACAGGCTCGAGATCACCCCTCCACTTT; CDR3aa: CASTFTTGSRSPLHF
d_gene: NA; v_gene: TRBV18; j_gene: TRBJ1-4; abundance: many; CDR3nt: TGTGCCAGCTCACCCCGTGGCGTGGCGTGGGGTGAAAAACTGTTTTTT; CDR3aa: CASSPRGVAWGEKLFF
d_gene: NA; v_gene: TRBV28; j_gene: TRBJ2-2; abundance: few; CDR3nt: TGTGCCAGCAAAAAGAACACCGGGGAGCTGTTTTTT; CDR3aa: CASKKNTGELFF
d_gene: NA; v_gene: TRBV6-5; j_gene: TRBJ2-2; abundance: NA; CDR3nt: TGTGCCAGCAGTTACGGATTACGGCAGAACACCGGGGAGCTGTTTTTT; CDR3aa: CASSYGLRQNTGELFF
d_gene: TRBD1; v_gene: TRBV9; j_gene: TRBJ1-3; abundance: NA; CDR3nt: TGTGCCAGCAGCACAGGGACAGCCAGCTCTGGAAACACCATATATTTT; CDR3aa: CASSTGTASSGNTIYF
d_gene: NA; v_gene: TRBV12-5; j_gene: TRBJ2-2; abundance: NA; CDR3nt: TGTGCTAGTGGTGTGGGCACTACGAACACCGGGGAGCTGTTTTTT; CDR3aa: CASGVGTTNTGELFF
d_gene: TRBD2; v_gene: TRBV7-2; j_gene: TRBJ2-7; abundance: many; CDR3nt: TGTGCCAGCAGCTTAGCGTCTAGCGGGAGCTACGAGCAGTACTTC; CDR3aa: CASSLASSGSYEQYF
d_gene: NA; v_gene: TRBV7-2; j_gene: TRBJ2-1; abundance: NA; CDR3nt: TGTGCCAGCAGCTTAGTCAGTGAGCAGTTCTTC; CDR3aa: CASSLVSEQFF
d_gene: NA; v_gene: TRBV18; j_gene: TRBJ1-1; abundance: NA; CDR3nt: TGTGCCAGCTCGCACGGGAACACTGAAGCTTTCTTT; CDR3aa: CASSHGNTEAFF
d_gene: TRBD2; v_gene: TRBV7-2; j_gene: TRBJ2-7; abundance: many; CDR3nt: TGTGCCAGCAGCGGAGGACTAGCGGTTTACGAGCAGTACTTC; CDR3aa: CASSGGLAVYEQYF
d_gene: TRBD2; v_gene: TRBV7-2; j_gene: TRBJ2-7; abundance: NA; CDR3nt: TGTGCCAGCTCACCTCCGGGACTAGCGGGGGAGGACGAGCAGTACTTC; CDR3aa: CASSPPGLAGEDEQYF
d_gene: TRBD1; v_gene: TRBV7-6; j_gene: TRBJ2-7; abundance: few; CDR3nt: TGTGCCAGCAGCCATCGGACAGGGGATTACGAGCAGTACTTC; CDR3aa: CASSHRTGDYEQYF
d_gene: NA; v_gene: TRBV28; j_gene: TRBJ1-1; abundance: NA; CDR3nt: TGTGCCAGCAAGGGGATGTCAGACGTGAACACTGAAGCTTTCTTT; CDR3aa: CASKGMSDVNTEAFF